The 5 T cell receptor beta chains in this list originate from one sample, sequenced in a study of T cell repertoires in cytomegalovirus infection. One entry per CDR3 protein, called by TCRdb with MiXCR from the reads. The sample lists about half a million distinct CDR3 sequences, about 44% occurring once. These receptors' targets are unknown. This specimen was cultured PBMCs, taken from culture after CMV antigen stimulation. These TCRs come from a human donor in good health (CMV status not recorded). Some clones in this sample may be carry-over from other donors' samples.

CDR3: CASRPQGGGNQPQHF. DNA for the CDR3: TGTGCCAGCAGACCACAGGGAGGGGGCAATCAGCCCCAGCATTTT. The chain carries TRBV7-2 and TRBJ1-5; weak D call: TRBD1 (6 bases). Germline V gene lookup returns CDR1 SGHTA and CDR2 FQGNSA. This CDR3 has 15 amino acids. V lost 6 bases to trimming and J lost 2 bases, with 14 bases between them.

In this sample, this clonotype turned up a few times. The CDR3 loop is CASRTSGILEQFF. The CDR3 nucleotides are TGTGCCAGCCGGACTAGCGGGATCTTGGAGCAGTTCTTC. V and J are TRBV12-3 or TRBV12-4 and TRBJ2-1, with TRBD2 identical over 12 bases. The length of the CDR3 is 13 residues. The V gene end was trimmed by 8 bases and the J gene end by 10 bases; junction bases not matched to a gene: 6.

This clonotype was seen many times. J is TRBJ2-1 and V is TRBV7-2; D perhaps matches TRBD2 (7 bases). V lost 0 bases, J lost 4 bases, and 16 bases lay in between. Looked up from germline, CDR1 is SGHTA and CDR2 is FQGNSA. The CDR3 length is 17 residues. This CDR3 reads CASSLAHPGGGYNEQFF. CDR3 sequence (DNA): TGTGCCAGCAGCTTAGCGCATCCGGGGGGCGGGTACAATGAGCAGTTCTTC.

This rearrangement joins TRBV5-1 to TRBJ2-1, with 9 bases fitting TRBD1. Germline trimming cut 5 bases from V and 5 bases from J; bases unmatched to any gene: 8. CDR1 is SGHRS and CDR2 is YFSETQ in the germline V gene. This CDR3 is 15 amino acids long. CDR3 sequence (DNA): TGCGCCAGCAGACTGTACGGACAGGGGAACAATGAGCAGTTCTTC. Translating it yields CASRLYGQGNNEQFF.

In its sample, this clonotype was seen a few times. The chain uses TRBV7-2 and TRBJ2-5, with 8 bases matching TRBD2. The junction had 7 bases not matched to a gene; V was cut back by 0 bases and J by 1 base. The CDR3 extends over 17 amino acids. Germline V gene sequence: CDR1 SGHTA, CDR2 FQGNSA. The CDR3 here is CASSLARVAGTQETQYF. The CDR3 bases are TGTGCCAGCAGCTTAGCGCGGGTAGCGGGAACCCAAGAGACCCAGTACTTC.